What follows are 2 T cell receptor beta chains derived from one specimen sequenced in a study of T-cell reconstitution after alpha-beta-depleted transplantation in children. Preparation of the TCRbeta library used unique molecular identifiers. TCRdb analysed the PCR reads with MiXCR anew, one entry per CDR3 protein. The sample holds hundreds of thousands of distinct CDR3 sequences, 8% to 9.5% seen once. The sequenced sample was PBMCs from the stem cell graft donor, obtained from the stem cell graft. These receptors all stem from a human donor who donated a stem cell graft to a child with acute lymphoblastic leukemia.

This clonotype was counted ten times or more. The CDR3 coding sequence is TGCAGTGCTAGAGGGGTCCAGGGGGCTAGCGTTTGGGATACGCAGTATTTT. This translates into CSARGVQGASVWDTQYF. The chain carries TRBV20-1 and TRBJ2-3, with 8 nucleotides matching TRBD1. The V gene's germline CDR1 is DFQATT and CDR2 SNEGSKA (reference sequence). This CDR3 has 17 amino acids. J gave up 6 bases and V 1 base, and 15 bases lay outside the gene matches.

This clonotype was observed a handful of times. J is TRBJ2-7 and V is TRBV10-1, with D perhaps TRBD1 or TRBD2 (5 bases each). Trimming left V 3 bases short and J 2 bases short, with 11 bases between. This CDR3 has 14 amino acids. Germline values: CDR1 WNHNN, CDR2 SYGVQD (reference sequence). CDR3 protein: CASSDGGKAYEQYF. The CDR3 bases are TGCGCCAGCAGTGATGGGGGAAAAGCCTACGAGCAGTACTTC.